The 13 T cell receptor beta chains in this list originate from one sample, sequenced in a study of cytomegalovirus exposure and HLA in healthy donors. 60 Vbeta and 13 Jbeta primers were used in PCR. This table comes from immunoSEQ multiplex PCR, and its TCRdb copy is limited to in-frame clones, with some not included. The table records roughly 150,000 clones, roughly 80% of them present only once. The sample taken for sequencing was PBMCs. Receptor source: a man aged 50 to 59 in good health and CMV-seropositive.

This clone has a single count. CDR3 bases: TGTGCCAGCGGCGCTTCCCGGGACAGCTCCTACGAGCAGTACTTC. It encodes CASGASRDSSYEQYF. J is TRBJ2-7 and V is TRBV7-2; 7 bases are shared with TRBD1. The germline V gene has CDR1 SGHTA and CDR2 FQGNSA. J lost 0 bases, V lost 8 bases, and 10 bases had no gene match. The CDR3 spans 15 residues.

This clone was recorded a few times. The chain uses TRBV30 and TRBJ1-6; D call uncertain. CDR3 length equals 12 residues. V shed 4 bases and J shed 15 bases, with 16 bases lying between them. CDR1 is GTSNPN, CDR2 SVGIG, per germline (reference sequence). The CDR3 DNA reads TGTGCCTGGATGGGAGGAGGGTCCCACCTCCACTTT. Its translation is CAWMGGGSHLHF.

The chain has TRBV30 and TRBJ1-2; the D gene is possibly TRBD1 (5 bases). Germline CDR1 and CDR2: GTSNPN and SVGIG (reference sequence). The V and J ends lost 0 bases and 3 bases respectively, with 14 bases between them. The CDR3 contains 15 residues. This CDR3 is CAWSVPFDRDYGYTF. CDR3 in DNA: TGTGCCTGGAGTGTCCCCTTCGACAGAGACTATGGCTACACCTTC.

V usage is TRBV7-8 and J usage is TRBJ2-1; 8 bases align to TRBD2. This CDR3 comprises 13 residues. Looked up from germline, CDR1 is SGHVS and CDR2 is FQNEAQ. V trimming: 2 bases; J trimming: 14 bases; junction bases outside the gene matches: 8. This chain's CDR3 is CASSLTLAGLEFF. The CDR3 nucleotides read TGTGCCAGCAGCTTAACTCTAGCGGGCCTGGAGTTCTTC.

The J gene is TRBJ2-7, the V gene TRBV10-3; D gene ambiguous. CDR1 ENHRY and CDR2 SYGVKD come from the germline V gene. Trimming cost V 3 bases and J 7 bases, with 16 bases left between them. The CDR3 spans 14 residues. The CDR3: CAISDGGRFGEQYF. CDR3 coding DNA: TGTGCCATCAGTGATGGTGGTCGGTTCGGGGAGCAGTACTTC.

The chain couples TRBV9 to TRBJ2-1, with 7 nucleotides matching TRBD2. The V gene end was trimmed by 1 base and the J gene end by 6 bases; junction bases not matched to a gene: 7. Germline V gives CDR1 SGDLS, CDR2 YYNGEE. This CDR3 is built from 15 residues. CDR3 region: CASSVSLAEGNEQFF. The CDR3 DNA is TGTGCCAGCAGCGTAAGTCTAGCGGAGGGCAATGAGCAGTTCTTC.

This chain connects TRBV4-1 to TRBJ2-7; D possibly corresponds to TRBD1 (7 bases). The germline gives CDR1 MGHRA, CDR2 YSYEKL. The ends were cut back, 4 bases at V and 0 bases at J, with 16 bases in the middle. The CDR3 runs 16 residues. CDR3 coding DNA: TGCGCCAGCAGCCGAGGGGCCCAGGGGGGCTCCTACGAGCAGTACTTC. This translates into CASSRGAQGGSYEQYF.

The rearrangement uses TRBV15 and TRBJ2-7; D is perhaps TRBD1 (5 bases). The germline V gene has CDR1 LNHNV and CDR2 YYDKDF (reference sequence). The ends were cut back, 2 bases at V and 0 bases at J, with 11 bases in the middle. The CDR3 has 15 amino acids. Here the CDR3 reads CATSRLQVLSYEQYF. For the CDR3, the DNA is TGTGCCACCAGCAGACTACAGGTGCTCTCCTACGAGCAGTACTTC.

The gene calls are TRBV9 and TRBJ2-2; 9 nucleotides agree with TRBD2. The trim removed 7 bases at V and 3 bases at J, leaving 10 bases unmatched. Germline values: CDR1 SGDLS, CDR2 YYNGEE. The CDR3 contains 16 residues. CDR3 in amino acids: CASAGLAGPDTGELFF. CDR3 DNA: TGTGCCAGCGCGGGGCTAGCGGGACCGGACACCGGGGAGCTGTTTTTT.

The V gene is TRBV11-2, the J gene TRBJ2-5; 10 nucleotides match TRBD2. This CDR3 comprises 14 residues. V dropped 3 bases and J dropped 4; count of bases not matched to a gene: 2. Germline CDR1 is SGHAT and CDR2 is FQNNGV. CDR3 DNA: TGTGCCAGCAGCTTTTCTAGCGGGGGAGAGACCCAGTACTTC. Amino acid sequence: CASSFSSGGETQYF.

The chain has TRBV7-8 and TRBJ2-1; D is possibly TRBD2 (6 bases). This CDR3 is 19 amino acids long. Germline V gives CDR1 SGHVS, CDR2 FQNEAQ. The V end lost 0 bases, the J end lost 2 bases, and 20 bases lay between the germline ends. For the CDR3, the DNA is TGTGCCAGCAGCTTAGCTCTCCGGGGTCTCCCGGGGGCCTACAATGAGCAGTTCTTC. Its translation: CASSLALRGLPGAYNEQFF. The variable domain in full, with the rest retrieved from reference TRBV7-8 and TRBJ2-1, is GAGVSQSPRYKVAKRGQDVALRCDPISGHVSLFWYQQALGQGPEFLTYFQNEAQLDKSGLPSDRFFAERPEGSVSTLKIQRTQQEDSAVYLCASSLALRGLPGAYNEQFFGPGTRLTVL.

The V and J genes are TRBV28 and TRBJ2-7, with 15 positions matching TRBD2. The CDR3 contains 19 residues. Trimming took 2 bases from V and 5 from J; bases not matched to a gene: 13. Germline-derived CDR1 and CDR2 are MDHEN and SYDVKM. The CDR3: CASSLSPLGLAGGSHEQYF. In DNA, the CDR3 is TGTGCCAGCAGTTTAAGCCCCCTCGGACTAGCGGGAGGGTCTCACGAGCAGTACTTC.

The V call is TRBV7-9, the J call TRBJ1-2; perhaps TRBD1 as D (6 bases). Trimming shortened V by 1 base and J by 3 bases, and 12 bases separated the two germline ends. The CDR3 contains 15 residues. The germline CDR1 and CDR2 sequences are SEHNR and FQNEAQ (reference sequence). This chain's CDR3 is CASSLVLGAYYGYTF. The CDR3 DNA is TGTGCCAGCAGCTTAGTCCTGGGGGCGTACTATGGCTACACCTTC.